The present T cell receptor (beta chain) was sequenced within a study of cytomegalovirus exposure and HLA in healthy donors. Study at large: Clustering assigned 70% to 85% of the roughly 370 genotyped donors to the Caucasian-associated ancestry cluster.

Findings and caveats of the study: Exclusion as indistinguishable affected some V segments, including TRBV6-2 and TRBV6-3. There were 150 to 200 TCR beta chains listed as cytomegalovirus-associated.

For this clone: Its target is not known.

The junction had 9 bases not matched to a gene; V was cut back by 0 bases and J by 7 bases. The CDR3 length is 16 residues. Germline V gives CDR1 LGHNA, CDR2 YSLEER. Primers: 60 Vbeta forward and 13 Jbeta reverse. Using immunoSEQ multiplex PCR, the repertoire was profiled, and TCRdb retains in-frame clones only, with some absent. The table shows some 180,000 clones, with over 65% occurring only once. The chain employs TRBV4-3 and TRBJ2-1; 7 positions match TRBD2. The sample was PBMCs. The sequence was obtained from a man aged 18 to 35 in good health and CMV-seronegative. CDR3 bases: TGCGCCAGCAGCCAAGATAGGGCTAGCGGAGAAAATGAGCAGTTCTTC. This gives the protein CASSQDRASGENEQFF.